Listed below are T cell receptor beta chains from one sample, sequenced in a study of breast tumors, draining lymph nodes, adjacent tissues. TCRdb reanalysed the multiplex PCR reads using MiXCR and keeps one entry per CDR3 protein. In the table there are around 170,000 distinct CDR3 sequences, roughly a third of which are singletons. Material for sequencing was axillary lymph node tissue. The receptors derive from a female donor with breast cancer. Some clones in this sample may be carry-over from other donors' samples. Each CDR3 is given with its conserved first and last residue. Each record gives: clone size, V gene, D gene, CDR3 length, J gene, CDR3 protein, CDR3 DNA. The D gene is left open where the match is weak. Where a row states a size, it is once, few, many or the class of an expanded clone; other rows omit it.

abundance: NA; v_gene: TRBV2; d_gene: NA; len: 15; j_gene: TRBJ1-5; CDR3aa: CASSAWTAGGPYEHF; CDR3nt: TGTGCCAGCAGTGCTTGGACGGCGGGAGGGCCTTACGAGCATTTT
abundance: NA; v_gene: TRBV20-1; d_gene: NA; len: 15; j_gene: TRBJ1-6; CDR3aa: CSATVSGSARSPLHF; CDR3nt: TGCAGTGCTACCGTTAGCGGGTCGGCACGGTCACCCCTCCACTTT
abundance: many; v_gene: TRBV20-1; d_gene: TRBD2; len: 14; j_gene: TRBJ2-5; CDR3aa: CSARDSGGSETQYF; CDR3nt: TGCAGTGCTAGAGACAGCGGGGGGTCAGAGACCCAGTACTTC
abundance: NA; v_gene: TRBV4-2; d_gene: NA; len: 14; j_gene: TRBJ1-1; CDR3aa: CASSPGQHNTEAFF; CDR3nt: TGTGCCAGCAGCCCCGGTCAGCATAACACTGAAGCTTTCTTT
abundance: once; v_gene: TRBV7-8; d_gene: TRBD1; len: 17; j_gene: TRBJ2-6; CDR3aa: CASESGQGRSGANVLTF; CDR3nt: TGTGCCAGCGAATCGGGACAGGGCCGCTCTGGGGCCAACGTCCTGACTTTC
abundance: NA; v_gene: TRBV5-1; d_gene: NA; len: 14; j_gene: TRBJ2-5; CDR3aa: CASSAARSPETQYF; CDR3nt: TGCGCCAGCAGCGCGGCGAGGTCCCCAGAGACCCAGTACTTC
abundance: NA; v_gene: TRBV7-6; d_gene: NA; len: 14; j_gene: TRBJ1-2; CDR3aa: CASSLIDGNYGNAF; CDR3nt: TGTGCCAGCAGCTTAATTGACGGTAACTATGGCAACGCCTTC
abundance: many; v_gene: TRBV7-2; d_gene: TRBD1; len: 15; j_gene: TRBJ1-4; CDR3aa: CASSLSRTGDEKLFF; CDR3nt: TGTGCCAGCAGCTTAAGTAGGACAGGGGATGAAAAACTGTTTTTT
abundance: many; v_gene: TRBV4-1; d_gene: TRBD1; len: 17; j_gene: TRBJ2-3; CDR3aa: CASSQDPQGVGTDTQYF; CDR3nt: TGCGCCAGCAGCCAAGATCCCCAGGGGGTCGGAACAGATACGCAGTATTTT
abundance: NA; v_gene: TRBV6-2/TRBV6-3; d_gene: NA; len: 13; j_gene: TRBJ2-2; CDR3aa: CASSHSGTGELFF; CDR3nt: TGTGCCAGCAGTCACTCTGGGACCGGGGAGCTGTTTTTT
abundance: many; v_gene: TRBV6-5; d_gene: NA; len: 14; j_gene: TRBJ2-7; CDR3aa: CASSPTDSSYEQYF; CDR3nt: TGTGCCAGCAGCCCGACCGATAGCTCCTACGAGCAGTACTTC
abundance: NA; v_gene: TRBV19; d_gene: NA; len: 16; j_gene: TRBJ2-3; CDR3aa: CASSRVGGRLTDTQYF; CDR3nt: TGTGCCAGTAGTAGGGTGGGGGGCAGGCTCACAGATACGCAGTATTTT
abundance: many; v_gene: TRBV19; d_gene: NA; len: 13; j_gene: TRBJ2-1; CDR3aa: CASSINRVTEQFF; CDR3nt: TGTGCCAGTAGTATAAACAGGGTCACTGAGCAGTTCTTC
abundance: many; v_gene: TRBV7-9; d_gene: NA; len: 14; j_gene: TRBJ1-1; CDR3aa: CASSLATLNTEAFF; CDR3nt: TGTGCCAGCAGCTTAGCGACATTGAACACTGAAGCTTTCTTT
abundance: NA; v_gene: TRBV9; d_gene: NA; len: 13; j_gene: TRBJ2-2; CDR3aa: CASSEDIPGELFF; CDR3nt: TGTGCCAGCAGCGAAGACATCCCCGGGGAGCTGTTTTTT
abundance: NA; v_gene: TRBV5-1; d_gene: NA; len: 15; j_gene: TRBJ1-2; CDR3aa: CASSLYYAGFGGYTF; CDR3nt: TGTGCCAGCAGCTTGTACTATGCAGGGTTTGGCGGCTACACCTTC
abundance: many; v_gene: TRBV7-7; d_gene: NA; len: 13; j_gene: TRBJ2-5; CDR3aa: CASSLSRSETQYF; CDR3nt: TGTGCTAGCAGCTTGAGCCGTTCAGAGACCCAGTACTTC
abundance: many; v_gene: TRBV4-2; d_gene: NA; len: 14; j_gene: TRBJ2-5; CDR3aa: CASSQAGGAETQYF; CDR3nt: TGTGCCAGCAGCCAAGCGGGGGGCGCGGAGACCCAGTACTTC
abundance: many; v_gene: TRBV12-3/TRBV12-4; d_gene: TRBD2; len: 16; j_gene: TRBJ2-2; CDR3aa: CASRRLAGGGTGELFF; CDR3nt: TGTGCCAGCAGAAGACTAGCGGGGGGAGGGACCGGGGAGCTGTTTTTT
abundance: few; v_gene: TRBV6-1; d_gene: TRBD1; len: 16; j_gene: TRBJ1-2; CDR3aa: CASSEALRGPGYGYTF; CDR3nt: TGTGCCAGCAGTGAAGCGTTAAGGGGGCCGGGGTATGGCTACACCTTC
abundance: many; v_gene: TRBV19; d_gene: NA; len: 13; j_gene: TRBJ1-6; CDR3aa: CASNSRGNSPLHF; CDR3nt: TGTGCCAGTAATAGTAGGGGGAATTCACCCCTCCACTTT
abundance: many; v_gene: TRBV9; d_gene: NA; len: 14; j_gene: TRBJ1-2; CDR3aa: CASSPRTANYGYTF; CDR3nt: TGTGCCAGCAGCCCACGGACAGCCAACTATGGCTACACCTTC
abundance: many; v_gene: TRBV7-9; d_gene: TRBD2; len: 17; j_gene: TRBJ2-3; CDR3aa: CASSTPSGGPRTDTQYF; CDR3nt: TGTGCCAGCAGCACCCCTAGCGGGGGGCCCCGCACAGATACGCAGTATTTT
abundance: NA; v_gene: TRBV6-5; d_gene: TRBD2; len: 16; j_gene: TRBJ2-7; CDR3aa: CASSPDMTSGKYEQYF; CDR3nt: TGTGCCAGCAGTCCCGATATGACTAGCGGGAAATACGAGCAGTACTTC
abundance: many; v_gene: TRBV6-5; d_gene: NA; len: 14; j_gene: TRBJ1-2; CDR3aa: CASRRGTGNYGYTF; CDR3nt: TGTGCCAGCAGAAGGGGGACGGGGAACTATGGCTACACCTTC
abundance: NA; v_gene: TRBV9; d_gene: TRBD2; len: 17; j_gene: TRBJ2-7; CDR3aa: CASSALAGGIGTSEQYF; CDR3nt: TGTGCCAGCAGCGCCCTAGCGGGGGGGATTGGGACCTCCGAGCAGTACTTC
abundance: many; v_gene: TRBV19; d_gene: NA; len: 14; j_gene: TRBJ2-7; CDR3aa: CASSIDGGRAEQYF; CDR3nt: TGTGCCAGTAGTATAGATGGAGGACGGGCAGAGCAGTACTTC
abundance: NA; v_gene: TRBV7-6; d_gene: NA; len: 12; j_gene: TRBJ2-2; CDR3aa: CASSSRAGELFF; CDR3nt: TGTGCCAGCAGCTCACGGGCAGGGGAGCTGTTTTTT
abundance: many; v_gene: TRBV12-3/TRBV12-4; d_gene: NA; len: 12; j_gene: TRBJ1-2; CDR3aa: CASSPSGGGYTF; CDR3nt: TGTGCCAGCAGCCCGTCGGGGGGGGGCTACACCTTC
abundance: many; v_gene: TRBV7-6; d_gene: NA; len: 17; j_gene: TRBJ2-5; CDR3aa: CASSLVPSGIHQETQYF; CDR3nt: TGTGCCAGCAGCTTAGTCCCAAGCGGCATTCACCAAGAGACCCAGTACTTC
abundance: many; v_gene: TRBV29-1; d_gene: TRBD1; len: 14; j_gene: TRBJ1-5; CDR3aa: CGVGQGVGNQPQHF; CDR3nt: TGCGGCGTCGGACAGGGGGTAGGCAATCAGCCCCAGCATTTT
abundance: many; v_gene: TRBV24-1; d_gene: TRBD2; len: 17; j_gene: TRBJ2-3; CDR3aa: CATSDLQVGRGTDTQYF; CDR3nt: TGTGCCACCAGTGATTTGCAAGTTGGGAGGGGCACAGATACGCAGTATTTT
abundance: many; v_gene: TRBV12-3/TRBV12-4; d_gene: NA; len: 14; j_gene: TRBJ1-3; CDR3aa: CASSLRLSGNTIYF; CDR3nt: TGTGCCAGCAGTTTACGCCTATCGGGAAACACCATATATTTT
abundance: NA; v_gene: TRBV10-2; d_gene: NA; len: 15; j_gene: TRBJ2-1; CDR3aa: CASSVYSRGRKEQLF; CDR3nt: TGCGCCAGCAGTGTCTACTCACGGGGAAGGAAGGAGCAGCTCTTC
abundance: NA; v_gene: TRBV7-9; d_gene: TRBD2; len: 15; j_gene: TRBJ2-7; CDR3aa: CASSLTTSGRYEQYF; CDR3nt: TGTGCCAGCAGCTTAACGACTAGCGGGAGATACGAGCAGTACTTC
abundance: NA; v_gene: TRBV9; d_gene: TRBD2; len: 17; j_gene: TRBJ2-3; CDR3aa: CASMTGGLLAGADTQYF; CDR3nt: TGTGCCAGCATGACGGGGGGGCTTCTAGCGGGAGCAGATACGCAGTATTTT
abundance: NA; v_gene: TRBV20-1; d_gene: NA; len: 11; j_gene: TRBJ2-7; CDR3aa: CSARRGYEQYF; CDR3nt: TGCAGTGCTAGACGGGGCTACGAGCAGTACTTC
abundance: many; v_gene: TRBV2; d_gene: TRBD2; len: 15; j_gene: TRBJ2-7; CDR3aa: CASSSSGRFSIEQYF; CDR3nt: TGTGCCAGCAGTAGTAGCGGGAGGTTTTCGATCGAGCAGTACTTC
abundance: many; v_gene: TRBV11-3; d_gene: TRBD1; len: 15; j_gene: TRBJ2-7; CDR3aa: CASSFAGTGTYEQYF; CDR3nt: TGTGCCAGCAGCTTTGCCGGGACAGGGACTTACGAGCAGTACTTC
abundance: NA; v_gene: TRBV6-2/TRBV6-3; d_gene: NA; len: 12; j_gene: TRBJ2-1; CDR3aa: CASRAQGREQFF; CDR3nt: TGTGCCAGCAGAGCGCAAGGGCGTGAGCAGTTCTTC
abundance: many; v_gene: TRBV7-3; d_gene: NA; len: 15; j_gene: TRBJ1-2; CDR3aa: CASSPPDTDFYGYTF; CDR3nt: TGTGCCAGCAGCCCGCCGGATACAGATTTTTATGGCTACACCTTC
abundance: many; v_gene: TRBV6-6; d_gene: TRBD1; len: 17; j_gene: TRBJ2-1; CDR3aa: CASIYRVHRGQGDEQFF; CDR3nt: TGTGCCAGCATTTACCGGGTACACAGGGGGCAGGGCGATGAGCAGTTCTTC
abundance: many; v_gene: TRBV7-8; d_gene: TRBD2; len: 16; j_gene: TRBJ2-1; CDR3aa: CASSGNSGGFSNEQFF; CDR3nt: TGTGCCAGCAGCGGAAATAGCGGGGGGTTCTCCAATGAGCAGTTCTTC
abundance: NA; v_gene: TRBV11-2; d_gene: TRBD2; len: 19; j_gene: TRBJ2-1; CDR3aa: CASSLDSEALAGLYNEQFF; CDR3nt: TGTGCCAGCAGCTTAGATTCGGAAGCGCTAGCGGGTTTATACAATGAGCAGTTCTTC
abundance: NA; v_gene: TRBV9; d_gene: TRBD2; len: 15; j_gene: TRBJ2-3; CDR3aa: CASSAGGLALDTPYF; CDR3nt: TGTGCCAGCAGCGCTGGGGGACTAGCTTTAGATACGCCGTATTTT
abundance: many; v_gene: TRBV15; d_gene: NA; len: 13; j_gene: TRBJ2-1; CDR3aa: CATSRVTYNEQFF; CDR3nt: TGTGCCACCAGCAGAGTTACTTACAATGAGCAGTTCTTC
abundance: NA; v_gene: TRBV9; d_gene: TRBD2; len: 14; j_gene: TRBJ2-5; CDR3aa: CASSVGSGGGTQYF; CDR3nt: TGTGCCAGCAGCGTAGGGTCCGGGGGGGGGACCCAGTACTTC
abundance: many; v_gene: TRBV7-9; d_gene: NA; len: 13; j_gene: TRBJ1-5; CDR3aa: CAIGGNSNQPQHF; CDR3nt: TGTGCCATTGGAGGGAATAGCAATCAGCCCCAGCATTTT
abundance: few; v_gene: TRBV5-1; d_gene: NA; len: 13; j_gene: TRBJ1-1; CDR3aa: CASSFNGVEDAFF; CDR3nt: TGCGCCAGCAGCTTTAACGGAGTAGAAGACGCTTTCTTT
abundance: NA; v_gene: TRBV13; d_gene: NA; len: 13; j_gene: TRBJ1-1; CDR3aa: CASSFYRSAEAFF; CDR3nt: TGTGCCAGCAGCTTCTACAGGTCGGCTGAAGCTTTCTTT
abundance: NA; v_gene: TRBV25-1; d_gene: NA; len: 17; j_gene: TRBJ1-3; CDR3aa: CASSAEGRGQTGNTIYF; CDR3nt: TGTGCCAGCAGTGCCGAGGGGCGGGGGCAAACTGGAAACACCATATATTTT
abundance: many; v_gene: TRBV20-1; d_gene: NA; len: 12; j_gene: TRBJ1-1; CDR3aa: CSAIVITRGAFF; CDR3nt: TGCAGTGCTATTGTGATAACTCGAGGTGCTTTCTTT
abundance: many; v_gene: TRBV4-1; d_gene: TRBD1; len: 15; j_gene: TRBJ2-7; CDR3aa: CASSETGTASYEQYF; CDR3nt: TGCGCCAGCAGCGAGACCGGGACAGCCTCCTACGAGCAGTACTTC